These T cell receptor beta chains were read from a single sample in a study of T-cell reconstitution after alpha-beta-depleted transplantation in children. TCRdb itself ran the PCR reads through MiXCR, one entry per CDR3 protein. The sample lists 250,000 to 400,000 distinct CDR3 sequences, roughly 21% seen once, with roughly 9.8% in the top ten. Sequencing was performed on PBMCs, mostly from graft donor cells, taken 180 days after TCRalphabeta/CD19-depleted stem cell transplant. These receptors were taken from a male patient between 5 and 17 years old who had a stem cell transplant for acute lymphoblastic leukemia, so the T cells may come from the graft donor. Each CDR3 is given with its conserved first and last residue. A D gene is named only where the DNA matches it firmly. Not all rows give a size; the values are once, few, many and, for expanded clones, a class.

clone size	V gene	D gene	J gene	CDR3 DNA	CDR3 protein
NA	TRBV5-1	NA	TRBJ2-7	TGCGCCAGCAGCTCCGACACTTCCATTCTGGGGTACGAGCAGTACTTC	CASSSDTSILGYEQYF
few	TRBV5-1	NA	TRBJ2-5	TGCGCCAGCAGCTCGGGGATGGGAGAGACCCAGTACTTC	CASSSGMGETQYF
few	TRBV9	TRBD2	TRBJ2-7	TGTGCCAGCAGCGTAGATTGGACTAGCGACCACGAGCAGTACTTC	CASSVDWTSDHEQYF
NA	TRBV5-1	NA	TRBJ2-7	TGCGCCAGCAGATTTATTGTCTCCTACGAGCAGTACTTC	CASRFIVSYEQYF
NA	TRBV5-1	TRBD1	TRBJ1-1	TGCGCCAGCAGCTTGTGGGGACAGGGACACACTGAAGCTTTCTTT	CASSLWGQGHTEAFF
NA	TRBV12-3/TRBV12-4	NA	TRBJ2-2	TGTGCCAGCAGTTTATACCCCAGGGACACCGGGGAGCTGTTTTTT	CASSLYPRDTGELFF
once	TRBV6-1	NA	TRBJ2-7	TGTGCCAGCAGTGAAATCGGGCGGACGGCCTCCTACGAGCAGTACTTC	CASSEIGRTASYEQYF
few	TRBV7-2	TRBD2	TRBJ2-1	TGTGCCAGCAGCTATCGACGGACTAGCGGGGGGGATGAGCAGTTCTTC	CASSYRRTSGGDEQFF
NA	TRBV7-8	TRBD1	TRBJ1-5	TGTGCCAGCAGCTTAGGGGACAGGCCCAATCAGCCCCAGCATTTT	CASSLGDRPNQPQHF
few	TRBV27	TRBD1	TRBJ2-7	TGTGCCAGCAGTTTCGGCGGGACAGGGCAGTACGAGCAGTACTTC	CASSFGGTGQYEQYF